Listed here is a single TCR beta chain. The sample comes from a study of blood T cell repertoires in COVID-19. Overall study: Donors in the United States, Italy and Spain gave samples during acute or convalescent COVID-19.

Some clones are missing from TCRdb's copy, which holds only in-frame ones; the method was immunoSEQ multiplex PCR. The sample lists 90,000 to 120,000 clones, about 86% occurring once. The J segment lost 2 bases and the V segment lost 4 bases, leaving 5 bases of the junction unmatched. Germline V CDR1 and CDR2: SGDLS, YYNGEE. CDR3 length: 14 residues. Sequenced: PBMCs or T cells enriched from blood (not recorded which). The rearrangement joins TRBV9 to TRBJ2-5; TRBD1 matches 7 bases. This TCR was sampled from a woman aged 50 to 60 who had recovered from COVID-19. The CDR3 reads CASSFGTAQETQYF. CDR3 coding DNA: TGTGCCAGCAGCTTCGGGACAGCACAAGAGACCCAGTACTTC.